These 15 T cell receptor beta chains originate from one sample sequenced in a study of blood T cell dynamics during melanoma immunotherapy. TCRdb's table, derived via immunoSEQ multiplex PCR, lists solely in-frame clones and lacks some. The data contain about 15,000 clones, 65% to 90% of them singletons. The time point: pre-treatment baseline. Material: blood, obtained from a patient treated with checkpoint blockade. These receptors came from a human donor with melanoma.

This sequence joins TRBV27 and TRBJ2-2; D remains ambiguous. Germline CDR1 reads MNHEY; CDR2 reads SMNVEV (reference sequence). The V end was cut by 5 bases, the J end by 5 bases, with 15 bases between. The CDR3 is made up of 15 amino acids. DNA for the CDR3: TGTGCCAGCAGTCCCCGACTTAGATTAACCGGGGAGCTGTTTTTT. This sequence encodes CASSPRLRLTGELFF.

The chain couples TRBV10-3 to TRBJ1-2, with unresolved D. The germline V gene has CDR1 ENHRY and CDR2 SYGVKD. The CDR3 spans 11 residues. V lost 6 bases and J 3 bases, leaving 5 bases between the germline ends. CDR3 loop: CAIRTHYGYTF. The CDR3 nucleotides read TGTGCCATCAGGACCCACTATGGCTACACCTTC.

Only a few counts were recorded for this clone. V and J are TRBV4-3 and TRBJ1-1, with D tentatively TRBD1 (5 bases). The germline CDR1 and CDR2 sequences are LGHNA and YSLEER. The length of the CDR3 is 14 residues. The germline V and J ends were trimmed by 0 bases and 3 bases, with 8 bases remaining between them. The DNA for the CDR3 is TGCGCCAGCAGCCAAGAAGGCAGGGACACTGAAGCTTTCTTT. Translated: CASSQEGRDTEAFF.

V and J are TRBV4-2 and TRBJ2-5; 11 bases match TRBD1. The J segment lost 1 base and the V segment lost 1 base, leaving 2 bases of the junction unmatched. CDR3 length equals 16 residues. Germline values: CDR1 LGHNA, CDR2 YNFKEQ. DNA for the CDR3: TGTGCCAGCAGCCAAGTGGGGACAGGGGGCCAAGAGACCCAGTACTTC. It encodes CASSQVGTGGQETQYF.

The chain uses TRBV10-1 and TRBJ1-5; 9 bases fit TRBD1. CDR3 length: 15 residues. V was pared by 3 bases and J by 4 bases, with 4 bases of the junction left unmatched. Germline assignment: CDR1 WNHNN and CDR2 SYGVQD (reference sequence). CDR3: CASSEQGAWNQPQHF. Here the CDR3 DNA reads TGCGCCAGCAGTGAACAGGGGGCCTGGAATCAGCCCCAGCATTTT.

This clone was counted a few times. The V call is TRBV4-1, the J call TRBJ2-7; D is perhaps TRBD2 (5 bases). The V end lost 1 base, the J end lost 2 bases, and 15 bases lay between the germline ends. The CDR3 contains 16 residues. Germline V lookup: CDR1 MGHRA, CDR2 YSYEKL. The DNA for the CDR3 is TGCGCCAGCAGCCAAGCGCTCCGTGGGAGAACCTACGAGCAGTACTTC. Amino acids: CASSQALRGRTYEQYF.

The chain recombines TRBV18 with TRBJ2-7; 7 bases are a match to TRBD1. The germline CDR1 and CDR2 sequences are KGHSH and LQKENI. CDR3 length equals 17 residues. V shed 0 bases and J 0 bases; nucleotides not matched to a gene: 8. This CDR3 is CASSPPRTGLHSYEQYF. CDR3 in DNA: TGTGCCAGCTCACCACCGCGGACAGGCCTGCACTCCTACGAGCAGTACTTC.

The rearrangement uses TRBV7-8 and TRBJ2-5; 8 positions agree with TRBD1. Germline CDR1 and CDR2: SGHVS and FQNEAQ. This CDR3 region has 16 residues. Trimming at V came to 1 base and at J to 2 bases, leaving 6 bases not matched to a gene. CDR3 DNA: TGTGCCAGCAGCTTAGTTGGGACAGGAATACAAGAGACCCAGTACTTC. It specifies CASSLVGTGIQETQYF.

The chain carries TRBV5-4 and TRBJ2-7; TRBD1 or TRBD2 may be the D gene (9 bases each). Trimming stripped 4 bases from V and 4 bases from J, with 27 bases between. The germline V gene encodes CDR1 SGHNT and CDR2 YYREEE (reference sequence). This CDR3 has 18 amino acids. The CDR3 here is CASSPGQGLRLADYEQYF. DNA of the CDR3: TGTGCCAGCAGCCCCGGACAGGGGTTGCGACTAGCGGATTACGAGCAGTACTTC.

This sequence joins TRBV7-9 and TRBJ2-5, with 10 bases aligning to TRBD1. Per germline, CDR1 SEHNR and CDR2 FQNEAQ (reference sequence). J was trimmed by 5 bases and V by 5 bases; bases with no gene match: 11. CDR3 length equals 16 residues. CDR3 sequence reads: CASSPRTGGPGETQYF. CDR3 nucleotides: TGTGCCAGCAGCCCGCGGACAGGGGGTCCGGGGGAGACCCAGTACTTC.

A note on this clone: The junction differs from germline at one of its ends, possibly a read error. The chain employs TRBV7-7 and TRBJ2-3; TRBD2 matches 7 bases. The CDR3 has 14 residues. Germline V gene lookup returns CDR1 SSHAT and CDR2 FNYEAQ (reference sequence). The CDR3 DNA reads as TGTGCTAGCAGCTTGAGCGGGGGCACAGATACGCAGTATTTT. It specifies CASSLSGGTDTQYF. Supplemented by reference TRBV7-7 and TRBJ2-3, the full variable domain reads GAGVSQSPRYKVTKRGQDVTLRCDPISSHATLYWYQQALGQGPEFLTYFNYEAQPDKSGLPSDRFSAERPEGSISTLTIQRTEQRDSAMYRCASSLSGGTDTQYFGPGTRLTVL.

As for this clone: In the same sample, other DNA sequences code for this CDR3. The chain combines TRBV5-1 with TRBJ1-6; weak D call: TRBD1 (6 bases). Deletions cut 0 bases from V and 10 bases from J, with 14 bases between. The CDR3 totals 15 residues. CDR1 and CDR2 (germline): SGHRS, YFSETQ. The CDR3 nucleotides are TGCGCCAGCAGCTTGGAGGACGGTGGGGGCTCACCCCTCCACTTT. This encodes CASSLEDGGGSPLHF.

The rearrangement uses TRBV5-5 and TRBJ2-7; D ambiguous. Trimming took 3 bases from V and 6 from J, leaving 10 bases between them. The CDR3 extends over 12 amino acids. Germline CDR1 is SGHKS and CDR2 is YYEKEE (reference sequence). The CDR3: CASSSSSGEQYF. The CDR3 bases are TGTGCCAGCAGCTCCAGCTCCGGCGAGCAGTACTTC.

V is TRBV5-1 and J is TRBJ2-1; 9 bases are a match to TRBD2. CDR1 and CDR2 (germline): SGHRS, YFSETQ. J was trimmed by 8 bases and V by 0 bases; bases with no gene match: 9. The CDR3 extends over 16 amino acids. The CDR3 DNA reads TGCGCCAGCAGCTTGGCCGGTAGCGGGAGTGTCTATGAGCAGTTCTTC. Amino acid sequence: CASSLAGSGSVYEQFF.

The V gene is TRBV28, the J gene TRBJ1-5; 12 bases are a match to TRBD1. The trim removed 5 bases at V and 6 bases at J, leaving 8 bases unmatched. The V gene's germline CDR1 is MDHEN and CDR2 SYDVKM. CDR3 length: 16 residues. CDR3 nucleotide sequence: TGTGCCAGCAGTCGGGACAGGGGGCGCGCCGGTCAGCCCCAGCATTTT. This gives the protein CASSRDRGRAGQPQHF.